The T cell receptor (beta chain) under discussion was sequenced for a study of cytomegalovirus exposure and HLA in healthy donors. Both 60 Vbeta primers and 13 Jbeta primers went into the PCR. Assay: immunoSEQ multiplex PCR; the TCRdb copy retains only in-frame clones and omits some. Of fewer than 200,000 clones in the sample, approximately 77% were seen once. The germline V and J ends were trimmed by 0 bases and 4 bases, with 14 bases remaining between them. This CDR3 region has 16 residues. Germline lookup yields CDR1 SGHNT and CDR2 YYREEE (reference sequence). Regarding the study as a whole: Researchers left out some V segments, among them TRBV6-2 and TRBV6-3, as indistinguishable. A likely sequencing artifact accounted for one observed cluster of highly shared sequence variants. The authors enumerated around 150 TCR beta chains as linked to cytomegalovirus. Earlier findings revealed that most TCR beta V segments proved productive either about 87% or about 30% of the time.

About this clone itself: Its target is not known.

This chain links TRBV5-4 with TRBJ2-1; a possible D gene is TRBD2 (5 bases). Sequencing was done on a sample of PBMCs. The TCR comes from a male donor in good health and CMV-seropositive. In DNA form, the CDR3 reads TGTGCCAGCAGCTTGGACGCCGGACTGGGATACAATGAGCAGTTCTTC. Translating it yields CASSLDAGLGYNEQFF.